This TCR beta chain was found in a study of shared clonotypes between healthy human individuals (TCRdb year 2020). In the study overall: The cohort included three men and a couple of women between 18 and 49 years of age. For each donor, CD4 naive and CD4 memory were each run on three plates, CD8 naive on two plates, and CD8 memory on one plate. To increase sequencing depth and limit assay-specific biases, different laboratories used diverse techniques to prepare libraries and sequence TCR repertoires. To estimate repertoire size and how much clonotype sharing occurs between individuals, the study deeply sequenced the blood TCR repertoires of five healthy adults. Between about 0.94 and 8.9 billion PBMCs per donor were obtained by leukapheresis.

Healthy HIV-negative adults with no recently reported acute infections or vaccinations were included as donors. Every donor was a Caucasian adult living in Nashville, Tennessee, USA. CD4+ T cells were enriched through magnetic negative selection, after which naive cells were positively selected on CD45RA and the remaining negative fraction served as the memory subset. Blood was obtained by leukapheresis, after which PBMCs were separated by Ficoll-Histopaque density gradient centrifugation and cryopreserved in liquid nitrogen vapor phase. Analytical flow cytometry was used to check the purity and quantity of every magnetically sorted T cell population. Each sorted fraction had its genomic DNA isolated and then quantified by UV absorbance on a Nanodrop 2000c. Details on this clone: Its antigen remains undetermined. No clone much larger than this one lies a single base away; base qualities are absent.

Broad study findings and their caveats: Sampling was restricted to blood, and TCR repertoires in tissue are likely to differ from TCR repertoires in blood. Naive subsets generally had larger estimated clonotype richness than memory subsets. Compared with non-shared clonotypes, clonotypes shared by all four sorted-subset donors had higher generation probabilities. Even with the large sequencing depth, rarefaction of the sorted-subset datasets indicated that sequencing was incomplete. About 5% of naive CD4, 3.5% of naive CD8, around 2.3% of memory CD4, and around 0.4% of memory CD8 clonotypes were shared across several donors. Pairwise subsampling led to the expectation that sequencing depth would affect the degree of clonotype sharing among donors. Because the study included a small number of donors, the genetic and exposure-history diversity represented was limited.

Using the deep immunoSEQ assay, multiplex PCR amplified TCR CDR3 regions from genomic DNA. Extracted genomic DNA from each cell subset was spread evenly across all wells of several immunoSEQ 96-well plates, with each plate serving as a replicate. For sorted subsets, roughly 200 ng of genomic DNA, equivalent to some 33,000 T cell genomes, went into each replicate PCR. Purified libraries were measured with a Qubit 3.0 fluorometer, size-checked on a Bioanalyzer 2100, and measured again with the KAPA Library Quantification kit. Every immunoSEQ 96-well plate was sequenced on a separate single-read 150-cycle Illumina NextSeq 550 flow cell. Regarding the original processing steps: Because only junctional sequences without quality scores were contained in the immunoSEQ output, filtering matching that applied to full-length reads could not be performed. To assign V/J genes and CDR3, sequences were annotated against IMGT germline references using PyIR, a Python wrapper for IgBLAST v1.9. Any read was removed if the V/J assignment was weak (E-value above 1e-6), the CDR3 was missing, or the read contained stop codons, out-of-frame junctions, or ambiguous translated residues. V3J clonotypes were defined by identical inferred V gene, J gene, and CDR3 amino acid sequence. Percentage overlap between repertoires was calculated by dividing the number of shared unique clonotypes by the size of the smaller repertoire. Richness of each repertoire was evaluated using RTK rarefaction, the Chao1 estimator, and Recon v2.1 estimates of unobserved clonotypes. OLGA was used to compute generation probabilities for all TCRbeta clonotypes that the gDNA method yielded from a few donors. TCRdb's version of the immuneACCESS table is confined to in-frame rearrangements and falls short of the full clone set. An unresolved V gene accounts for under half of the shortfall where checked; the remainder is of unknown origin. V and J calls and clone size come straight from that table; D and trimming were deduced from the DNA. The sample has more than 550,000 clones on record, about two thirds of them singletons. Under 2% of the sample is in the top ten clones.

Cut back by 0 bases and 3 bases, the V and J ends lie 12 bases apart. The germline V gene encodes CDR1 SGHRS and CDR2 YFSETQ. The CDR3 sequence holds 15 residues, the cysteine and phenylalanine included. This entry keeps only the CDR3 DNA: 45 bases, framed from base 1. The chain is assembled from TRBV5-1 and TRBJ2-5, with TRBD2 as a weak D call on 5 bases. This TCR came from a woman aged 25 to 39 in good health. The specimen was memory CD4+ T cells sorted from blood. The sample's cell subset or site, from its label and the paper: CD45RA-negative fraction. Read as DNA, the sequence is TGCGCCAGCAGCTTGGATGGTTCCGGGGAAGAGACCCAGTACTTC. Its amino acids are CASSLDGSGEETQYF.